One sample yielded the 26 T cell receptor beta chains listed below, sequenced in a study of blood T cell repertoires in COVID-19. Produced via immunoSEQ multiplex PCR; TCRdb's table is partial and in-frame only. The table has 180,000 or so clones, approximately 83% seen once; the top ten hold roughly 9.7%. The sequenced sample consisted of peripheral blood. The source is a human donor with active or convalescent COVID-19. The donor label of this sample is uncertain.

This chain links TRBV10-3 with TRBJ2-2; D uncertain. The length of the CDR3 is 13 residues. The germline V gene has CDR1 ENHRY and CDR2 SYGVKD. CDR3 sequence reads: CAIKPVMAGELFF. The CDR3 DNA reads as TGTGCTATAAAACCGGTGATGGCCGGGGAGCTGTTTTTT.

V and J are TRBV7-3 and TRBJ2-5; D uncertain. This CDR3 comprises 13 residues. Trimming shortened V by 5 bases and J by 5 bases, and 12 bases separated the two germline ends. Germline CDR1 and CDR2: SGHTA and FQGTGA. CDR3 sequence reads: CASSTYVSETQYF. The DNA of the CDR3 is TGTGCCAGCAGCACCTACGTTAGCGAGACCCAGTACTTC.

The rearrangement uses TRBV19 and TRBJ1-1; 11 bases match TRBD1. V lost 3 bases to trimming and J lost 6 bases; unmatched junction nucleotides: 3. The V gene's germline CDR1 is LNHDA and CDR2 SQIVND (reference sequence). This CDR3 comprises 14 residues. DNA of the CDR3: TGTGCCAGTAGTATTGGACAGGGGGCAGCTGAAGCTTTCTTT. As protein: CASSIGQGAAEAFF.

The rearrangement joins TRBV27 to TRBJ1-4; D is unclear. Per germline, CDR1 MNHEY and CDR2 SMNVEV (reference sequence). The CDR3 spans 14 residues. Trimming took off 4 bases at V and 8 bases at J, with 14 bases between the two ends. This chain's CDR3 is CASSSPLGDEKLFF. CDR3 bases: TGTGCCAGCAGTTCCCCGTTGGGCGACGAAAAACTGTTTTTT.

The J gene is TRBJ2-5, the V gene TRBV14; the match to TRBD1 covers 10 bases. CDR1 and CDR2 from the germline V gene are SGHDN and FVKESK. V was clipped by 0 bases and J by 7 bases; unmatched bases: 5. CDR3 size: 15 residues. The CDR3 reads CASSQERDRGTTQYF. The CDR3 DNA sequence: TGTGCCAGCAGCCAAGAGAGGGACAGGGGTACGACCCAGTACTTC.

V usage is TRBV2 and J usage is TRBJ2-1, with D possibly being TRBD1 (5 bases). Trimming cost V 0 bases and J 3 bases, with 9 bases left between them. The CDR3 sequence is 15 residues long. CDR1 and CDR2 from the germline V gene are SNHLY and FYNNEI. Here the CDR3 reads CASSEARQLYNEQFF. The CDR3 region has the DNA TGTGCCAGCAGTGAAGCGAGACAGCTCTACAATGAGCAGTTCTTC.

The CDR3 region is CASAGGPEYEQYF. The CDR3 coding sequence is TGTGCCAGCGCGGGAGGGCCGGAGTACGAGCAGTACTTC. V usage is TRBV5-6 and J usage is TRBJ2-7, with 9 bases identical to TRBD2. Germline lookup yields CDR1 SGHDT and CDR2 YYEEEE. CDR3 length: 13 residues. After removal of 7 bases from V and 4 bases from J, the junction contained 6 bases not matched to a gene. The full variable domain, rest sourced from reference TRBV5-6 and TRBJ2-7, is DAGVTQSPTHLIKTRGQQVTLRCSPKSGHDTVSWYQQALGQGPQFIFQYYEEEERQRGNFPDRFSGHQFPNYSSELNVNALLLGDSALYLCASAGGPEYEQYFGPGTRLTVT.

The chain is built from TRBV4-2 and TRBJ2-7, with 9 bases matching TRBD2. The CDR3 is made up of 16 amino acids. The V and J ends lost 0 bases and 4 bases, in that order; junction bases with no gene match: 7. Germline CDR1 is LGHNA and CDR2 is YNFKEQ. CDR3: CASSQEWLAGMYEQYF. Here the CDR3 DNA reads TGTGCCAGCAGCCAAGAATGGCTAGCGGGAATGTACGAGCAGTACTTC.

The table lists this clone with a count of one. The V call is TRBV6-2 or TRBV6-3, the J call TRBJ2-6; D gene unclear. Germline V gene data show CDR1 as MNHEY and CDR2 as SVGEGT. V was pared by 0 bases and J by 1 base, with 4 bases between. The CDR3 length is 15 residues. In DNA form, the CDR3 reads TGTGCCAGCAGTTACTCGAGTTCTGGGGCCAACGTCCTGACTTTC. This translates into CASSYSSSGANVLTF.

The CDR3, as DNA: TGTGCCAGCAGTCTTCCTAATACCGGGGAGCTGTTTTTT. This gives the protein CASSLPNTGELFF. The rearrangement joins TRBV7-9 to TRBJ2-2; D remains unclear. Germline CDR1 SEHNR, CDR2 FQNEAQ (reference sequence). This CDR3 has 13 amino acids. V was shortened by 6 bases and J by 5 bases, with 10 bases between the two germline ends.

The genes are TRBV2 and TRBJ1-1; TRBD1 is a possible D gene (6 bases). The CDR3 has 15 amino acids. CDR1 is SNHLY, CDR2 FYNNEI, per germline. Trimming cost V 9 bases and J 0 bases, with 17 bases left between them. The DNA for the CDR3 is TGTGCCAGGGGACACCATGAATACATGAACACTGAAGCTTTCTTT. Protein sequence: CARGHHEYMNTEAFF.

This chain joins TRBV12-3 or TRBV12-4 and TRBJ1-2; D is perhaps TRBD1 (5 bases). The ends were cut back, 5 bases at V and 4 bases at J, with 11 bases in the middle. The CDR3 loop spans 13 amino acids. The CDR3 is CASSTGFVYGYTF. CDR3 nucleotide sequence: TGTGCCAGCAGTACAGGTTTCGTCTATGGCTACACCTTC.

The rearrangement joins TRBV3-1 (or the pseudogene TRBV3-2) to TRBJ2-2; D uncertain. Looked up from germline, CDR1 is LGHDT and CDR2 is YNNKEL (reference sequence). The CDR3 spans 16 residues. V was pared by 2 bases and J by 2 bases, with 12 bases between. CDR3 DNA: TGTGCCAGCAGCCAACCCCGACTGAAAAACACCGGGGAGCTGTTTTTT. Encoded protein: CASSQPRLKNTGELFF.

J is TRBJ2-1 and V is TRBV7-2; D is possibly TRBD2 (5 bases). The germline CDR1 and CDR2 sequences are SGHTA and FQGNSA. Trimming removed 1 base from V and 3 bases from J, with 10 bases in between. The length of the CDR3 is 15 residues. The CDR3 bases are TGTGCCAGCAGCTTAGTTGGCGGAGGCTACAATGAGCAGTTCTTC. Its translation: CASSLVGGGYNEQFF.

The V gene is TRBV24-1, the J gene TRBJ2-7, with D perhaps TRBD1 (6 bases). The CDR3 is 15 amino acids. CDR1 is KGHDR, CDR2 SFDVKD, per germline. V was cut by 3 bases and J by 1 base, with 12 bases left in between. CDR3 sequence reads: CATSDTRRGSYEQYF. In DNA, the CDR3 is TGTGCCACCAGTGATACACGAAGGGGGTCCTACGAGCAGTACTTC.

The chain couples TRBV7-9 to TRBJ1-1, with D unresolved. CDR1 and CDR2 (germline): SEHNR, FQNEAQ (reference sequence). V lost 5 bases and J lost 0, with 7 bases in between. This CDR3 is built from 13 residues. The CDR3 region has the DNA TGTGCCAGCAGCGTCCAGATGAACACTGAAGCTTTCTTT. Amino acids: CASSVQMNTEAFF.

The V gene is TRBV27, the J gene TRBJ2-3; D perhaps matches TRBD2 (5 bases). This CDR3 is 12 amino acids long. Germline V gene data show CDR1 as MNHEY and CDR2 as SMNVEV (reference sequence). V was shortened by 8 bases and J by 3 bases, with 9 bases between the two germline ends. The CDR3 region has the DNA TGTGCCAGCTGGAGGCGGACAGATACGCAGTATTTT. Encoded protein: CASWRRTDTQYF.

The chain uses TRBV15 and TRBJ1-3; D is uncertain. CDR3 length: 16 amino acids. Germline V gene lookup returns CDR1 LNHNV and CDR2 YYDKDF (reference sequence). The ends were cut back, 4 bases at V and 0 bases at J, with 13 bases in the middle. The CDR3: CATSKEVDFSGNTIYF. The CDR3 nucleotides are TGTGCCACCAGCAAAGAGGTGGACTTCTCTGGAAACACCATATATTTT.

This clone has a handful of counts. V gene TRBV29-1 combines with J gene TRBJ1-2; 8 bases are shared with TRBD1. The V gene's germline CDR1 is SQVTM and CDR2 ANQGSEA. Trimming took 6 bases from V and 11 from J; bases not matched to a gene: 8. The CDR3 totals 11 residues. Here the CDR3 DNA reads TGCAGCGTGGCCGGGGACAGGCGGTACACCTTC. Its translation: CSVAGDRRYTF.

The rearrangement uses TRBV12-3 or TRBV12-4 and TRBJ1-2, with 9 bases lining up with TRBD1. V gave up 3 bases and J gave up 8 bases; unmatched junction bases: 4. The CDR3 length is 13 residues. The CDR3: CASSLGTGSGYTF. The DNA of the CDR3 is TGTGCCAGCAGTTTGGGGACAGGGTCCGGCTACACCTTC.

The genes are TRBV2 and TRBJ2-1; the match to TRBD2 covers 7 bases. CDR1 is SNHLY and CDR2 is FYNNEI in the germline V gene. The J segment lost 15 bases and the V segment lost 4 bases, leaving 6 bases of the junction unmatched. The CDR3 totals 11 residues. The CDR3 spells CASSVREVSFF. CDR3 bases: TGTGCCAGCAGTGTTCGGGAGGTCTCGTTCTTC.

The rearrangement uses TRBV6-6 and TRBJ1-2; possible D gene TRBD1, 5 bases. The CDR3 runs 13 residues. Between the trimmed V and J ends, which lost 4 bases and 7 bases, there was a span of 13 bases. CDR1 and CDR2 from the germline V gene are MNHNY and SVGAGI (reference sequence). For the CDR3, the DNA is TGTGCCAGCAGTTTCGACGGGGGGGGTGGCTACACCTTC. Residues: CASSFDGGGGYTF.

The chain links TRBV5-1 to TRBJ2-2; 10 bases agree with TRBD1. The V gene's germline CDR1 is SGHRS and CDR2 YFSETQ. This CDR3 contains 16 residues. V gave up 2 bases and J gave up 5 bases; unmatched junction bases: 6. This CDR3 reads CASSFQTGGNTGELFF. CDR3 DNA sequence: TGCGCCAGCAGCTTCCAGACAGGGGGCAATACCGGGGAGCTGTTTTTT. Together with reference TRBV5-1 and TRBJ2-2, the CDR3 gives the full variable domain: KAGVTQTPRYLIKTRGQQVTLSCSPISGHRSVSWYQQTPGQGLQFLFEYFSETQRNKGNFPGRFSGRQFSNSRSEMNVSTLELGDSALYLCASSFQTGGNTGELFFGEGSRLTVL.

This chain connects TRBV6-2 or TRBV6-3 to TRBJ2-1; possible D gene TRBD2, 5 bases. This CDR3 is 18 amino acids long. Deletions cut 2 bases from V and 4 bases from J, with 21 bases between. The germline CDR1 and CDR2 sequences are MNHEY and SVGEGT. CDR3 protein: CASSYALGSGLTYNEQFF. CDR3 nucleotides: TGTGCCAGCAGTTACGCCCTGGGCAGCGGACTCACATACAATGAGCAGTTCTTC.

J is TRBJ1-4 and V is TRBV5-4; maybe TRBD1 (6 bases). Germline loops: CDR1 SGHNT, CDR2 YYREEE (reference sequence). V was cut by 4 bases and J by 4 bases, with 20 bases left in between. The CDR3 extends over 17 amino acids. In nucleotides, the CDR3 is TGTGCCAGCAGCCCGGGAGGCGAGAGGGGGGGTAATGAAAAACTGTTTTTT. Translated, it gives CASSPGGERGGNEKLFF. Drawing the rest from reference TRBV5-4 and TRBJ1-4, the complete variable domain is ETGVTQSPTHLIKTRGQQVTLRCSSQSGHNTVSWYQQALGQGPQFIFQYYREEENGRGNFPPRFSGLQFPNYSSELNVNALELDDSALYLCASSPGGERGGNEKLFFGSGTQLSVL.

The chain employs TRBV30 and TRBJ2-1; 10 bases are a match to TRBD2. The CDR3 loop spans 12 amino acids. CDR1 is GTSNPN and CDR2 is SVGIG in the germline V gene (reference sequence). V gave up 8 bases and J gave up 4 bases; unmatched junction bases: 2. The CDR3 coding sequence is TGTGCCGCTAGCGGGGGTTACAATGAGCAGTTCTTC. Translating gives CAASGGYNEQFF.